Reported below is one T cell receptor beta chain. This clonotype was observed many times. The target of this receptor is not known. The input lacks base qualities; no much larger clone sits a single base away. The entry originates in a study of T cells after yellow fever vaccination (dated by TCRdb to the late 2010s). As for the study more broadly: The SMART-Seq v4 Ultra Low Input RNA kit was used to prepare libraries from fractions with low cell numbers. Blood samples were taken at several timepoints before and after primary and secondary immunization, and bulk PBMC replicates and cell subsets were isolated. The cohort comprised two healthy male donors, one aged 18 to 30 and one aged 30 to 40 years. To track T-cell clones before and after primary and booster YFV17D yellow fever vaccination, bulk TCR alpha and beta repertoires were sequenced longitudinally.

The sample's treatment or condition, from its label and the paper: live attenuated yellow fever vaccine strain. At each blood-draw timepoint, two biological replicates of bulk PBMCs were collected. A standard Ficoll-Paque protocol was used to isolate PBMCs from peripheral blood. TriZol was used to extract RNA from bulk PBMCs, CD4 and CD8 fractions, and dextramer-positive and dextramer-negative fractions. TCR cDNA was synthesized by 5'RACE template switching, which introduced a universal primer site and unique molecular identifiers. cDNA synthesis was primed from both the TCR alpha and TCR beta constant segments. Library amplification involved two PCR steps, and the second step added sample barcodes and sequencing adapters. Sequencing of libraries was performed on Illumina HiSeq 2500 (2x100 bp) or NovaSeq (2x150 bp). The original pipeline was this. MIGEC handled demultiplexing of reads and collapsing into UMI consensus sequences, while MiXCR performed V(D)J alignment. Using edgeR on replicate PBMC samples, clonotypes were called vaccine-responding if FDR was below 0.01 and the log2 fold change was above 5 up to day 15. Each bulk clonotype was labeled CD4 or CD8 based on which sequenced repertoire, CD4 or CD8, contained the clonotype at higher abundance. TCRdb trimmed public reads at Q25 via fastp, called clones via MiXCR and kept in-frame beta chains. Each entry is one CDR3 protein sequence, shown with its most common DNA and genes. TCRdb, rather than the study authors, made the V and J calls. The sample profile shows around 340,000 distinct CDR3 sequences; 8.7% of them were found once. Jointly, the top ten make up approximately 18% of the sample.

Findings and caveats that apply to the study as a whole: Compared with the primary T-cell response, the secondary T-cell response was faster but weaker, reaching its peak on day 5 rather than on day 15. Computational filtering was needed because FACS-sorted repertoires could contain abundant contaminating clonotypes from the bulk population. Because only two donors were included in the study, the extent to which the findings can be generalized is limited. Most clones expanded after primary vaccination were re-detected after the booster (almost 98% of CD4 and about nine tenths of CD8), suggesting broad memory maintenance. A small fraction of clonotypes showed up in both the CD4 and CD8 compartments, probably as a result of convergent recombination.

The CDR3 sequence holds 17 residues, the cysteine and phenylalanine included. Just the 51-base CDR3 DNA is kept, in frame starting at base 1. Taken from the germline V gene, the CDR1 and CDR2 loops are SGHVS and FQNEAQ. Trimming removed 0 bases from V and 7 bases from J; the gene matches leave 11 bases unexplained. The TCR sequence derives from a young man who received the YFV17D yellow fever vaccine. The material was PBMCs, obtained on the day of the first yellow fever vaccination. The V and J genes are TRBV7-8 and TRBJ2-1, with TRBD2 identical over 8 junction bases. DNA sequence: TGTGCCAGCAGCTTAGCCTCCGGGGCGGGGGGAAGGAATGAGCAGTTCTTC. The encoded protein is CASSLASGAGGRNEQFF.